The source of this T cell receptor beta chain is a study of T cells and copy number aberrations in small-cell lung cancer. As to this clone: One junction end does not reproduce the germline sequence, and a read error may be involved.

Measured with immunoSEQ multiplex PCR; TCRdb has only the in-frame clones, and not every one. The sample lists over 6,000 clones; roughly three quarters were seen once. The source material was tumor tissue. This clonotype originated in a man between 45 and 60 years old with small cell lung cancer.

CDR3 in amino acids: CASSSRQGQETQYF. Written as DNA, the CDR3 is TGTGCTAGCAGCTCCCGACAGGGGCAAGAGACCCAGTACTTC. V usage is TRBV7-7 and J usage is TRBJ2-5; 8 nucleotides match TRBD1. The CDR3 consists of 14 residues. Germline V lookup: CDR1 SSHAT, CDR2 FNYEAQ (reference sequence).